Listed here is a single T cell receptor (beta chain). Its antigen is unidentified. Germline V gene sequence: CDR1 DFQATT, CDR2 SNEGSKA (reference sequence). The CDR3 loop spans 20 amino acids. V lost 6 bases, J lost 4 bases, and 26 bases stayed unmatched. The source of the sample is a study of T-cell reconstitution after alpha-beta-depleted transplantation in children. Study-level results: One year after transplant, T-cell counts and diversity came mostly from newly produced T cells. In patients about two months after transplant, alpha-beta T cells reportedly arose from several hundred expanded graft clones. After transplant, high TCRbeta diversity at day 60 in some patients arose from surviving recipient T cells and thymic progenitors.

It was with unique molecular identifiers that the TCRbeta library was prepared. TCRdb reanalysed the PCR reads using MiXCR and keeps one entry per CDR3 protein. Among some 840,000 distinct CDR3 sequences listed, roughly 15% were seen once. The chain is built from TRBV20-1 and TRBJ2-7, with 11 bases identical to TRBD2. This receptor was obtained from a male patient younger than 18 who had a stem cell transplant for acute lymphoblastic leukemia, so the T cells may come from the graft donor. The sample was PBMCs, mostly from graft donor cells, taken 360 days after TCRalphabeta/CD19-depleted stem cell transplant. CDR3 region: CSANTRGIAGGPRVFYEQYF. CDR3 sequence (DNA): TGCAGTGCCAACACTAGAGGAATAGCGGGAGGGCCGCGGGTGTTTTACGAGCAGTACTTC.